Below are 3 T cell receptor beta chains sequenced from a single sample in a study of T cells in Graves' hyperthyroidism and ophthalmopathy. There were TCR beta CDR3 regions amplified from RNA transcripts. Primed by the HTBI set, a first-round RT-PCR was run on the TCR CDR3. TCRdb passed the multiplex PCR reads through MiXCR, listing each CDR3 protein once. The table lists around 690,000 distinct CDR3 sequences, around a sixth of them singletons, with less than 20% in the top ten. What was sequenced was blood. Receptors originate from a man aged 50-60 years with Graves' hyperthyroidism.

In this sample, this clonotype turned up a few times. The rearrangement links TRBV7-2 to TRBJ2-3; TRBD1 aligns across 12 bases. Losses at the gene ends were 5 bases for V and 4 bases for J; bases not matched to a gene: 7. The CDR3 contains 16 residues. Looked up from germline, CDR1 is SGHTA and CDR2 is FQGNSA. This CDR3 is CASSPGTGGVPDTQYF. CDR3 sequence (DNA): TGTGCCAGCAGCCCTGGGACAGGGGGCGTACCAGATACGCAGTATTTT.

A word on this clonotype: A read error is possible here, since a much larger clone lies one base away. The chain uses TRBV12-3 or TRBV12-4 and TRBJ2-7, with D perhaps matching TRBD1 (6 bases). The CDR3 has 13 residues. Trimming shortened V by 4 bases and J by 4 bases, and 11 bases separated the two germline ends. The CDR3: CASSWTAVYEQYF. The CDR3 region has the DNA TGTGCCAGCAGTTGGACAGCGGTTTACGAGCAGTACTTC.

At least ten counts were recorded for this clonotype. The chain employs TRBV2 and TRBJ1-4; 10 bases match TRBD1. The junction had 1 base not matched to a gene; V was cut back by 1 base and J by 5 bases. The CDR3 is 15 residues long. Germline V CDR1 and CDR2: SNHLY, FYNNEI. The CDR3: CASSEEGQGNEKLFF. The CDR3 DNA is TGTGCCAGCAGTGAAGAGGGACAGGGGAATGAAAAACTGTTTTTT.